The source of this TCR beta chain is a study of blood T cell repertoires in COVID-19. This CDR3 has 14 residues. CDR1 is LNHDA and CDR2 is SQIVND in the germline V gene (reference sequence). V shed 4 bases and J shed 9 bases, with 16 bases lying between them. Data came from immunoSEQ multiplex PCR; TCRdb stores just in-frame clones and leaves some out. The sample holds 150,000 to 200,000 clones, more than 75% seen once. The sequenced sample consisted of PBMCs or T cells enriched from blood (not recorded which). The clonotype originates from a woman in her 30s who had recovered from COVID-19. The gene calls are TRBV19 and TRBJ2-4, with unresolved D. Here the CDR3 reads CASSTTSSASIQYF. The CDR3 bases are TGTGCCAGTAGTACCACATCTAGTGCTAGCATTCAGTACTTC.